This TCR beta chain was sequenced for a study of T-cell memory formation after mild COVID-19. TCRdb called the 5' RACE reads again in MiXCR, with one record for every CDR3 protein. This sample has 300,000 to 400,000 distinct CDR3 sequences; roughly 13% occur once, and the top ten carry 22%. The ends were cut back, 3 bases at V and 7 bases at J, with 24 bases in the middle. CDR1 and CDR2 (germline): DFQATT, SNEGSKA (reference sequence). This CDR3 comprises 16 residues. This clonotype was counted a few times. Sequenced: PBMCs or a T cell subset sorted from them (not recorded which). This sequence joins TRBV20-1 and TRBJ1-1; D possibly corresponds to TRBD1 (6 bases). The TCR sequence derives from a young man who had mild COVID-19 (a few samples of this study predate the infection). Cell type and time point are not known. The CDR3 coding sequence is TGCAGTGCTAGGAGAACTTATACAGGGAGCCGGGGTGAAGCTTTCTTT. This sequence encodes CSARRTYTGSRGEAFF.